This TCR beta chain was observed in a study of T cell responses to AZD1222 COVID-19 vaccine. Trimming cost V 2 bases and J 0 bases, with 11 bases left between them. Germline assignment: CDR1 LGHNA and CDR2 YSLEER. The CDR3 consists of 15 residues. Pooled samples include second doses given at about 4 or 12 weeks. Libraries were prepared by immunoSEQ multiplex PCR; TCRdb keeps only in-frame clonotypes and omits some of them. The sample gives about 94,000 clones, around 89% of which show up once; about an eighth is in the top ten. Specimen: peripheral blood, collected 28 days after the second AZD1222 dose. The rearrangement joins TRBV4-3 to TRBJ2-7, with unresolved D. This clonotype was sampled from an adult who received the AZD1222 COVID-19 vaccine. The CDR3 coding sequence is TGCGCCAGCAGCCAATCCGCCGACAACTCCTACGAGCAGTACTTC. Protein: CASSQSADNSYEQYF.